This T cell receptor (beta chain) is drawn from a study of blood T cell repertoires in COVID-19. Turning to the study itself: From T cells, B-cell-depleted T cells, or PBMCs came the material, which was cDNA or gDNA.

Profiled with immunoSEQ multiplex PCR; TCRdb holds only in-frame clones, not every one. Among about 480,000 clones, around 87% were seen once, and the ten largest hold approximately 1.8%. Membership in each cohort depended on participant-reported clinical history. Two negative PCRs, clearance, or symptom resolution were required of recovered Cohort 3 donors. This clonotype originated in a woman aged 40 to 50 who had recovered from COVID-19. Sample: PBMCs or T cells enriched from blood (not recorded which).

CDR3 in DNA: TGTGCCAGTAGTATAGATCTGGGAGGAGTAATCTACGAGCAGTACTTC. Its translation is CASSIDLGGVIYEQYF. The chain combines TRBV19 with TRBJ2-7; D perhaps matches TRBD2 (6 bases). Germline CDR1 LNHDA, CDR2 SQIVND (reference sequence). V gave up 0 bases and J gave up 3 bases, with 15 bases separating them. This CDR3 spans 16 amino acids.